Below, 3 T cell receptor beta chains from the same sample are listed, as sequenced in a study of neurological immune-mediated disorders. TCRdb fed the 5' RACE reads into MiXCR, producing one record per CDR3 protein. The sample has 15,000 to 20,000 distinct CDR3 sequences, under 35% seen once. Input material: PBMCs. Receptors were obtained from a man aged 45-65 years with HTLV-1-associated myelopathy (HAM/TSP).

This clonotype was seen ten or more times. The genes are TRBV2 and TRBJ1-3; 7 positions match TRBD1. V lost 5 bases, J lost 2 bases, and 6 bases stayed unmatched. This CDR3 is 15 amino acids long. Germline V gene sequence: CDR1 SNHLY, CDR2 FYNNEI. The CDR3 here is CASSIRQGTGNTIYF. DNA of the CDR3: TGTGCCAGCAGTATTAGACAGGGAACTGGAAACACCATATATTTT.

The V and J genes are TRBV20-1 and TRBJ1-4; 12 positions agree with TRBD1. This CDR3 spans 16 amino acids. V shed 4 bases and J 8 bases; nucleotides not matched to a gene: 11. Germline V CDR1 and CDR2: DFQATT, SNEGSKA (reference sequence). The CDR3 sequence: CSATGTGGPGGEKLFF. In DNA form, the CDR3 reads TGCAGTGCTACCGGGACAGGGGGCCCGGGAGGGGAAAAACTGTTTTTT.

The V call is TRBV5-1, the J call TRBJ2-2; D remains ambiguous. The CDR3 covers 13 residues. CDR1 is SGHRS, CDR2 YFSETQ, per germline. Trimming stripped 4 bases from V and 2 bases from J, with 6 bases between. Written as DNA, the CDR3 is TGCGCCAGCAGCGCCTTTAACACCGGGGAGCTGTTTTTT. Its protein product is CASSAFNTGELFF.